Listed below are T cell receptor beta chains from one sample, sequenced in a study of cytomegalovirus exposure and HLA in healthy donors. Sequenced by immunoSEQ multiplex PCR; TCRdb stores in-frame clones only, minus some. The table lists roughly 330,000 clones, roughly 90% of them singletons, with about 1% in the top ten. The sequencing input was PBMCs. These receptors all stem from a woman aged 25 to 39 in good health and CMV-seropositive. Each CDR3 is given with its conserved first and last residue. The D gene is left open where the match is weak. Only some rows state a clone size, as once, few, many or a class for expanded clones.

j_call clone_size v_call d_call cdr3_aa cdr3_nt
TRBJ1-5 - TRBV6-1 - CASSEVLIIGPQHF TGTGCCAGCAGTGAAGTCCTGATTATCGGGCCCCAGCATTTT
TRBJ2-1 once TRBV7-7 - CASSRTSYNEQFF TGTGCCAGCAGCCGTACCTCCTACAATGAGCAGTTCTTC
TRBJ2-3 once TRBV15 TRBD2 CATSRATSGGSSQYF TGTGCCACCAGCAGAGCGACTAGCGGGGGGAGTTCGCAGTATTTT
TRBJ2-5 once TRBV27 - CASSSRTRQETQYF TGTGCCAGCAGTTCAAGGACTCGCCAAGAGACCCAGTACTTC
TRBJ2-3 - TRBV15 TRBD1 CATSVSQGASTDTQYF TGTGCCACCAGCGTTTCACAGGGGGCCAGCACAGATACGCAGTATTTT
TRBJ2-6 - TRBV9 - CASSLDLGANVLTF TGTGCCAGCAGCCTTGATTTAGGGGCCAACGTCCTGACTTTC
TRBJ1-5 - TRBV4-2 - CASSQTGLNQPQHF TGTGCCAGCAGCCAGACAGGTCTTAATCAGCCCCAGCATTTT
TRBJ1-2 - TRBV7-9 - CASSEWTAIYGYTF TGTGCCAGCAGCGAATGGACAGCGATCTATGGCTACACCTTC
TRBJ2-2 - TRBV30 TRBD2 CAWSVKLAGAGELFF TGTGCCTGGAGTGTAAAGTTAGCGGGAGCCGGGGAGCTGTTTTTT
TRBJ1-1 few TRBV19 - CASSIDSGATRTTEAFF TGTGCCAGTAGTATAGATTCGGGGGCGACCAGGACCACTGAAGCTTTCTTT
TRBJ1-2 - TRBV9 TRBD1 CASSAGTVYGYTF TGTGCCAGCAGCGCCGGGACAGTCTATGGCTACACCTTC
TRBJ1-4 - TRBV5-6 - CASSFEATNEKLFF TGTGCCAGCAGCTTCGAGGCAACTAATGAAAAACTGTTTTTT
TRBJ1-3 - TRBV6-5 - CASISSGNTIYF TGTGCCAGCATTTCCTCTGGAAACACCATATATTTT
TRBJ1-1 few TRBV29-1 - CSVEDTEAFF TGCAGCGTCGAAGACACTGAAGCTTTCTTT
TRBJ2-1 once TRBV11-2 - CASSSSFFEQFF TGTGCCAGCAGCAGTAGTTTTTTTGAGCAGTTCTTC
TRBJ2-1 - TRBV2 TRBD2 CASRQLAIKRDEQFF TGTGCCAGCAGGCAACTAGCGATCAAAAGGGATGAGCAGTTCTTC
TRBJ2-5 - TRBV9 TRBD2 CASSVAGGPIGETQYF TGTGCCAGCAGCGTAGCGGGAGGGCCGATAGGAGAGACCCAGTACTTC
TRBJ1-2 - TRBV5-1 TRBD1 CASSSTGQGSNYGYTF TGCGCCAGCAGCTCGACGGGACAGGGGTCCAACTATGGCTACACCTTC
TRBJ1-4 - TRBV30 - CAWRTTNEKLFF TGTGCCTGGAGGACAACTAATGAAAAACTGTTTTTT
TRBJ1-1 - TRBV19 TRBD1 CASSIVGQGNTEAFF TGTGCCAGTAGTATAGTGGGACAGGGGAACACTGAAGCTTTCTTT
TRBJ1-1 - TRBV2 - CASSEGRGTLTEAFF TGTGCCAGCAGTGAAGGAAGGGGGACCCTTACTGAAGCTTTCTTT
TRBJ2-2 - TRBV15 TRBD2 CATLARREFYLAGELFF TGTGCCACTCTCGCCCGGCGGGAGTTTTATCTCGCCGGGGAGCTGTTTTTT
TRBJ2-2 - TRBV7-9 TRBD1 CAIPSVGQGLTGELFF TGTGCCATCCCTTCCGTAGGACAGGGTCTCACCGGGGAGCTGTTTTTT
TRBJ1-2 - TRBV9 - CASSVGQGYYGYTF TGTGCCAGCAGCGTAGGGCAGGGATACTATGGCTACACCTTC
TRBJ2-2 once TRBV7-8 - CASTPGASGNTGELFF TGTGCCAGCACCCCGGGGGCTAGCGGGAACACCGGGGAGCTGTTTTTT
TRBJ2-7 - TRBV7-6 TRBD1 CASSSAGQGLYEQYF TGTGCCAGCAGCTCTGCGGGACAGGGTCTCTACGAGCAGTACTTC
TRBJ2-5 - TRBV7-9 - CASSLLQGTLETQYF TGTGCCAGCAGCTTATTGCAGGGAACTTTGGAGACCCAGTACTTC
TRBJ2-7 - TRBV9 TRBD2 CASSLGGEGSYEQYF TGTGCCAGCAGCCTGGGAGGGGAGGGCTCCTACGAGCAGTACTTC
TRBJ1-4 - TRBV4-2 - CASSQAQGASYEKLFF TGTGCCAGCAGCCAAGCGCAGGGCGCCTCCTATGAAAAACTGTTTTTT
TRBJ2-7 - TRBV4-2 - CASSQDTGRGGQYF TGTGCCAGCAGCCAAGATACGGGTAGGGGCGGGCAGTACTTC
TRBJ2-1 - TRBV11-1 TRBD2 CASTTAGDWYNEQFF TGTGCCAGCACTACCGCGGGAGACTGGTACAATGAGCAGTTCTTC
TRBJ1-1 - TRBV30 TRBD1 CAWSRDRATEAFF TGTGCCTGGAGTAGGGACAGGGCCACTGAAGCTTTCTTT
TRBJ2-1 - TRBV2 - CASSEALASWGFNEQFF TGTGCCAGCAGTGAAGCGCTTGCGTCTTGGGGTTTCAATGAGCAGTTCTTC
TRBJ1-5 - TRBV6-5 TRBD1 CASRKQGVDQPQHF TGTGCCAGCAGGAAACAGGGGGTCGATCAGCCCCAGCATTTT
TRBJ1-2 - TRBV30 TRBD1 CAWREWDRRNGYTF TGTGCCTGGAGGGAGTGGGACAGGAGGAACGGCTACACCTTC
TRBJ2-3 - TRBV30 - CAWSASSQGDTQYF TGTGCCTGGAGCGCGAGCAGCCAGGGGGATACGCAGTATTTT
TRBJ2-3 - TRBV2 TRBD1 CASSERTGGSADTQYF TGTGCCAGCAGTGAACGGACAGGGGGGTCGGCAGATACGCAGTATTTT
TRBJ1-4 - TRBV11-2 TRBD1 CASSLDVGQGVGKLFF TGTGCCAGCAGCTTAGACGTGGGACAGGGGGTCGGTAAACTGTTTTTT
TRBJ2-1 - TRBV25-1 TRBD2 CASSTSGVYNEQFF TGTGCCAGCAGTACTAGCGGGGTATACAATGAGCAGTTCTTC
TRBJ2-7 - TRBV4-1 TRBD2 CASSQRTSGSPNEQYF TGCGCCAGCAGCCAACGGACTAGCGGGAGTCCCAACGAGCAGTACTTC
TRBJ2-2 - TRBV14 - CASSQGVRLLNTGELFF TGTGCCAGCAGCCAAGGTGTCCGGCTCCTGAACACCGGGGAGCTGTTTTTT
TRBJ2-1 - TRBV27 - CASILRYSNSYNEQFF TGTGCCAGCATCTTAAGGTACAGTAACTCCTACAATGAGCAGTTCTTC
TRBJ2-1 medium-sized TRBV10-1 - CASNCEQFF TGCGCCAGCAATTGTGAGCAGTTCTTC
TRBJ1-6 - TRBV13 - CASSLAGEAGNSPLHF TGTGCCAGCAGCTTAGCCGGGGAGGCAGGGAATTCACCCCTCCACTTT
TRBJ2-3 - TRBV20-1 - CSATVDTQYF TGCAGTGCCACGGTAGATACGCAGTATTTT
TRBJ1-2 - TRBV5-1 TRBD1 CASSLTRGQGDGYTF TGCGCCAGCAGCTTGACCAGGGGACAGGGGGACGGCTACACCTTC
TRBJ2-3 - TRBV10-3 - CAIRFTDTQYF TGTGCCATCAGATTCACAGATACGCAGTATTTT
TRBJ1-1 - TRBV28 - CASSLPQDTEAFF TGTGCCAGCAGTTTACCACAGGACACTGAAGCTTTCTTT
TRBJ1-1 - TRBV7-2 - CASSSRPGLNTEAFF TGTGCCAGCAGCTCCCGTCCCGGACTGAACACTGAAGCTTTCTTT
TRBJ1-1 - TRBV30 - CACTSPHRNTEAFF TGTGCCTGCACCTCCCCACACCGGAACACTGAAGCTTTCTTT
TRBJ1-4 once TRBV10-2 TRBD1 CATGDRVFEKLFF TGCGCCACGGGGGACAGGGTTTTTGAAAAACTGTTTTTT